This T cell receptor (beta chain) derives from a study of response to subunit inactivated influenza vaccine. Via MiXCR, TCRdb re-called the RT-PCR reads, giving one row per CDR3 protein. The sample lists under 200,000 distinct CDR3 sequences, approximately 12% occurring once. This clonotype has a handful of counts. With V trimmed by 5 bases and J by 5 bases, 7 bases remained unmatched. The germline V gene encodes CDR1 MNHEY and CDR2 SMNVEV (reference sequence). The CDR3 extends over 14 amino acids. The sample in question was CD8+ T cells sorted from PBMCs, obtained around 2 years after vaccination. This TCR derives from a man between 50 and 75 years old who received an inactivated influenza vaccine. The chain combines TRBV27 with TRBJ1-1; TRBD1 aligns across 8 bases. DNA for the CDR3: TGTGCCAGCAGTCCATGGACAGGGTTTACTGAAGCTTTCTTT. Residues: CASSPWTGFTEAFF.